What follows are 10 T cell receptor beta chains derived from one specimen sequenced in a study of identical twins. A single record per CDR3 protein comes from TCRdb applying MiXCR to the 5' RACE reads. This table holds nearly 900,000 distinct CDR3 sequences, 12% found once. This sample was shared with a second study, whose subject was yellow fever vaccine responses in identical twins.

Sequences were obtained from PBMCs. The source of these receptors is a woman aged 18-29 years in good health.

V and J are TRBV4-1 and TRBJ2-3; D is possibly TRBD1 (5 bases). The CDR3 runs 12 residues. Germline CDR1 MGHRA, CDR2 YSYEKL. Trimming took 6 bases from V and 2 from J, leaving 6 bases between them. DNA of the CDR3: TGCGCCAGCAGGGGGCCCACAGATACGCAGTATTTT. It codes for CASRGPTDTQYF.

In its sample, this clonotype was seen a few times. The J gene is TRBJ2-7, the V gene TRBV12-3 or TRBV12-4, with D possibly matching TRBD1 (5 bases). The germline V and J ends were trimmed by 4 bases and 9 bases, with 13 bases remaining between them. CDR3 length: 12 residues. The CDR3 sequence: CASSSHQGGQYF. DNA for the CDR3: TGTGCCAGCAGTTCCCACCAGGGTGGGCAGTACTTC.

This chain uses TRBV20-1 with TRBJ2-7; TRBD2 is a possible D gene (6 bases). Germline CDR1 reads DFQATT; CDR2 reads SNEGSKA (reference sequence). V was shortened by 6 bases and J by 5 bases, with 20 bases between the two germline ends. The CDR3 sequence is 14 residues long. The CDR3 loop is CSAAPQGLFDEQYF. The CDR3 nucleotides read TGCAGTGCGGCACCTCAGGGACTCTTTGACGAGCAGTACTTC.

The count of this clonotype is one. The chain employs TRBV5-1 and TRBJ2-5; 8 bases line up with TRBD1. J lost 5 bases, V lost 4 bases, and 10 bases had no gene match. CDR1 is SGHRS, CDR2 YFSETQ, per germline. This CDR3 comprises 15 residues. CDR3 in amino acids: CASSQYQGASETQYF. The CDR3 coding sequence is TGCGCCAGCAGCCAATACCAGGGGGCATCGGAGACCCAGTACTTC. The variable domain in full, completed from reference TRBV5-1 and TRBJ2-5, reads KAGVTQTPRYLIKTRGQQVTLSCSPISGHRSVSWYQQTPGQGLQFLFEYFSETQRNKGNFPGRFSGRQFSNSRSEMNVSTLELGDSALYLCASSQYQGASETQYFGPGTRLLVL.

In this sample, this clonotype turned up a few times. V is TRBV5-1 and J is TRBJ2-2, with D possibly matching TRBD2 (6 bases). Looked up from germline, CDR1 is SGHRS and CDR2 is YFSETQ. This CDR3 is 15 amino acids long. V lost 4 bases and J lost 6, with 16 bases in between. The CDR3 reads CASSPGLKGPGELFF. CDR3 nucleotides: TGCGCCAGCAGCCCGGGACTCAAAGGTCCCGGGGAGCTGTTTTTT.

The chain uses TRBV5-6 and TRBJ2-5; D unresolved. CDR1 and CDR2 from the germline V gene are SGHDT and YYEEEE. The CDR3 consists of 14 residues. V lost 2 bases and J 2 bases, leaving 10 bases between the germline ends. The CDR3 region has the DNA TGTGCCAGCAGCTTTAGGTCGGATCAAGAGACCCAGTACTTC. Encoded protein: CASSFRSDQETQYF.

This clonotype was counted only a few times. V and J are TRBV4-1 and TRBJ2-5, with 7 bases matching TRBD2. The V segment lost 3 bases and the J segment 2 bases; nucleotides outside the gene matches: 15. The germline V gene encodes CDR1 MGHRA and CDR2 YSYEKL. The CDR3 totals 18 residues. The CDR3 spells CASSHTEGSRGKQETQYF. CDR3 sequence (DNA): TGCGCCAGCAGCCACACGGAGGGCTCGCGGGGGAAGCAAGAGACCCAGTACTTC.

This clonotype was seen a few times. The rearrangement links TRBV12-3 or TRBV12-4 to TRBJ2-2; D may be TRBD2 (5 bases). The CDR3 runs to 16 residues. V was shortened by 6 bases and J by 4 bases, with 18 bases between the two germline ends. In nucleotides, the CDR3 is TGTGCCAGCAGCTTCAGAGCGGAAAAGGGCACCGGGGAGCTGTTTTTT. Translation: CASSFRAEKGTGELFF.

The chain employs TRBV4-1 and TRBJ2-1; D perhaps matches TRBD2 (6 bases). Trimming removed 0 bases from V and 7 bases from J, with 19 bases in between. Germline assignment: CDR1 MGHRA and CDR2 YSYEKL. This CDR3 is built from 17 residues. CDR3 nucleotide sequence: TGCGCCAGCAGCCAAGATCCACGGGGGACCGATAGAAATGAGCAGTTCTTC. Translation gives CASSQDPRGTDRNEQFF.

This chain joins TRBV18 and TRBJ1-4; D not resolved. Per the germline V gene, CDR1 is KGHSH and CDR2 is LQKENI. Trimming took 6 bases from V and 7 from J, leaving 18 bases between them. The CDR3 has 15 residues. The CDR3 loop reads CASSLLPRSFEKLFF. CDR3 sequence (DNA): TGTGCCAGCTCCCTACTACCGCGGAGCTTTGAAAAACTGTTTTTT.